Included here is one TCR beta chain sequence, with context. Its antigen is currently unknown. cDNA prepared by RNA extraction and subsequent reverse transcription served as the template for sequencing. The assay was immunoSEQ multiplex PCR, and TCRdb's table has in-frame clones only and misses some. In the table there are 98,000 or so clones, 55% to 70% of which are singletons. The sample is drawn from a study of CD8+ T cells in alopecia areata. CDR1 and CDR2 from the germline V gene are MNHNS and SASEGT. The ends were cut back, 0 bases at V and 0 bases at J, with 7 bases in the middle. The CDR3 sequence is 15 residues long. Study observations and caveats: Especially in alopecia totalis/universalis, lesional scalp showed greater clonality than normal scalp did.

The V gene is TRBV6-1, the J gene TRBJ2-3; possible D gene TRBD2, 5 bases. The sample taken for sequencing was NKG2D-low CD8+ T cells sorted from blood. The sequence came from a human donor with alopecia areata. The CDR3, as DNA: TGTGCCAGCAGTGAAGCTAGCGCGAGCACAGATACGCAGTATTTT. It encodes CASSEASASTDTQYF.